A selection of T cell receptor beta chains follows, all from one sample in a study of early T cells in non-severe SARS-CoV-2 infection. TCRdb redid the calling of the 5' RACE reads with MiXCR, one entry per CDR3 protein. The sample lists tens of thousands of distinct CDR3 sequences, roughly 9% seen once, with roughly 4% in the top ten. Specimen: whole blood, collected at baseline. The origin of the receptors is an adult who was a healthcare worker with PCR-confirmed SARS-CoV-2 infection or an uninfected control (not recorded which). The CDR3 runs from the conserved cysteine through the conserved F or W. A D gene is named only where the DNA matches it firmly. Size is omitted from some rows. Given values are once, few, many or a class for expanded clones.

len: 16; abundance: -; v_gene: TRBV12-3/TRBV12-4; d_gene: -; j_gene: TRBJ2-6; CDR3aa: CASSFTGRSGANVLTF; CDR3nt: TGTGCCAGCAGTTTTACGGGTCGCTCTGGGGCCAACGTCCTGACTTTC
len: 15; abundance: few; v_gene: TRBV19; d_gene: -; j_gene: TRBJ2-7; CDR3aa: CASSPSGGGLYEQYF; CDR3nt: TGTGCCAGTAGTCCCTCAGGGGGAGGACTCTACGAGCAGTACTTC
len: 13; abundance: -; v_gene: TRBV10-3; d_gene: -; j_gene: TRBJ2-2; CDR3aa: CATLDPYTGELFF; CDR3nt: TGTGCCACCCTCGACCCATACACCGGGGAGCTGTTTTTT
len: 14; abundance: many; v_gene: TRBV7-3; d_gene: TRBD2; j_gene: TRBJ2-7; CDR3aa: CASSPRSGGSEQYF; CDR3nt: TGTGCCAGCAGCCCCCGCTCCGGGGGGTCCGAGCAGTACTTC
len: 10; abundance: many; v_gene: TRBV29-1; d_gene: -; j_gene: TRBJ2-1; CDR3aa: CSVDTGEQFF; CDR3nt: TGCAGCGTTGATACCGGTGAGCAGTTCTTC
len: 14; abundance: -; v_gene: TRBV2; d_gene: TRBD2; j_gene: TRBJ2-2; CDR3aa: CASTLAGYTRELFF; CDR3nt: TGTGCCAGCACGCTAGCGGGGTACACCAGGGAGCTGTTTTTT
len: 13; abundance: many; v_gene: TRBV28; d_gene: -; j_gene: TRBJ2-3; CDR3aa: CASSSQPVGTQYF; CDR3nt: TGTGCCAGCAGTTCTCAGCCCGTTGGTACGCAGTATTTT
len: 11; abundance: many; v_gene: TRBV19; d_gene: -; j_gene: TRBJ1-2; CDR3aa: CASSNHYGYTF; CDR3nt: TGTGCCAGTAGTAACCACTATGGCTACACCTTC
len: 14; abundance: many; v_gene: TRBV10-1; d_gene: TRBD2; j_gene: TRBJ2-3; CDR3aa: CASSAGGPTDTQYF; CDR3nt: TGCGCCAGCAGTGCGGGGGGGCCAACAGATACGCAGTATTTT
len: 16; abundance: few; v_gene: TRBV12-3/TRBV12-4; d_gene: TRBD2; j_gene: TRBJ2-2; CDR3aa: CASSTPLAGGPGELFF; CDR3nt: TGTGCCAGCAGCACCCCACTAGCGGGGGGGCCCGGGGAGCTGTTTTTT
len: 15; abundance: many; v_gene: TRBV19; d_gene: -; j_gene: TRBJ1-6; CDR3aa: CASNLDAGANSPLHF; CDR3nt: TGTGCCAGTAACCTTGACGCAGGGGCTAATTCACCCCTCCACTTT
len: 13; abundance: many; v_gene: TRBV7-6; d_gene: -; j_gene: TRBJ2-3; CDR3aa: CASTGGTHDTQYF; CDR3nt: TGTGCCAGCACCGGAGGGACCCATGATACGCAGTATTTT
len: 14; abundance: many; v_gene: TRBV19; d_gene: TRBD2; j_gene: TRBJ2-1; CDR3aa: CASRELAGGNEQFF; CDR3nt: TGTGCCAGTAGGGAACTAGCGGGAGGAAATGAGCAGTTCTTC
len: 13; abundance: -; v_gene: TRBV12-3/TRBV12-4; d_gene: -; j_gene: TRBJ1-1; CDR3aa: CASRWTANTEAFF; CDR3nt: TGTGCCAGCAGGTGGACAGCCAACACTGAAGCTTTCTTT
len: 15; abundance: few; v_gene: TRBV27; d_gene: TRBD2; j_gene: TRBJ2-3; CDR3aa: CASSFALAEADTQYF; CDR3nt: TGTGCCAGCAGTTTTGCACTAGCGGAGGCAGATACGCAGTATTTT
len: 16; abundance: -; v_gene: TRBV4-1; d_gene: TRBD1; j_gene: TRBJ2-7; CDR3aa: CASSQGTGGIAYEQYF; CDR3nt: TGCGCCAGCAGCCAAGGGACAGGGGGCATAGCCTACGAGCAGTACTTC
len: 15; abundance: few; v_gene: TRBV5-8; d_gene: TRBD2; j_gene: TRBJ2-7; CDR3aa: CASSLGGGSSYEQYF; CDR3nt: TGTGCCAGCAGCTTGGGCGGGGGGAGCTCCTACGAGCAGTACTTC
len: 15; abundance: few; v_gene: TRBV20-1; d_gene: TRBD2; j_gene: TRBJ2-7; CDR3aa: CSARDGTSGGYEQYF; CDR3nt: TGCAGTGCTAGAGATGGGACTAGCGGGGGGTACGAGCAGTACTTC
len: 17; abundance: -; v_gene: TRBV6-5; d_gene: TRBD2; j_gene: TRBJ2-1; CDR3aa: CASSSSALGLAVSEQFF; CDR3nt: TGTGCCAGCAGTTCCTCCGCCTTGGGACTAGCGGTTTCTGAGCAGTTCTTC
len: 14; abundance: many; v_gene: TRBV7-2; d_gene: -; j_gene: TRBJ1-5; CDR3aa: CASSEDGYNQPQHF; CDR3nt: TGTGCCAGCAGCGAGGACGGTTACAATCAGCCCCAGCATTTT
len: 14; abundance: -; v_gene: TRBV5-4; d_gene: TRBD1; j_gene: TRBJ1-6; CDR3aa: CASRPGQAGSPLHF; CDR3nt: TGTGCCAGCAGACCGGGACAGGCCGGATCACCCCTCCACTTT
len: 14; abundance: few; v_gene: TRBV9; d_gene: -; j_gene: TRBJ2-3; CDR3aa: CASSVVSSSDTQYF; CDR3nt: TGTGCCAGCAGCGTAGTATCATCTTCAGATACGCAGTATTTT
len: 12; abundance: few; v_gene: TRBV30; d_gene: -; j_gene: TRBJ1-2; CDR3aa: CAWSPMGYGYTF; CDR3nt: TGTGCCTGGAGTCCGATGGGCTATGGCTACACCTTC
len: 14; abundance: few; v_gene: TRBV12-3/TRBV12-4; d_gene: -; j_gene: TRBJ2-3; CDR3aa: CASSFDQPPDTQYF; CDR3nt: TGTGCCAGCAGTTTTGATCAACCCCCAGATACGCAGTATTTT
len: 17; abundance: -; v_gene: TRBV30; d_gene: -; j_gene: TRBJ1-4; CDR3aa: CAWTPLDRPNSDEKLFF; CDR3nt: TGTGCCTGGACCCCCTTAGACAGGCCTAATTCGGATGAAAAACTGTTTTTT
len: 16; abundance: few; v_gene: TRBV6-5; d_gene: TRBD1; j_gene: TRBJ2-7; CDR3aa: CASSYSGTGARREQYF; CDR3nt: TGTGCCAGCAGTTACTCCGGGACAGGCGCCCGTAGGGAGCAGTACTTC
len: 15; abundance: many; v_gene: TRBV12-3/TRBV12-4; d_gene: -; j_gene: TRBJ2-2; CDR3aa: CASSGGPPNTGELFF; CDR3nt: TGTGCCAGCAGTGGGGGGCCCCCGAACACCGGGGAGCTGTTTTTT
len: 12; abundance: many; v_gene: TRBV20-1; d_gene: TRBD2; j_gene: TRBJ2-7; CDR3aa: CSAGTRGYEQYF; CDR3nt: TGCAGTGCCGGGACTAGGGGGTACGAGCAGTACTTC
len: 18; abundance: few; v_gene: TRBV5-1; d_gene: -; j_gene: TRBJ2-2; CDR3aa: CASSLVPATVPLAGELFF; CDR3nt: TGCGCCAGCAGCTTGGTCCCTGCGACAGTTCCCCTCGCCGGGGAGCTGTTTTTT
len: 11; abundance: -; v_gene: TRBV7-9; d_gene: -; j_gene: TRBJ2-3; CDR3aa: CASRATDTQYF; CDR3nt: TGTGCCAGCAGGGCAACAGATACGCAGTATTTT